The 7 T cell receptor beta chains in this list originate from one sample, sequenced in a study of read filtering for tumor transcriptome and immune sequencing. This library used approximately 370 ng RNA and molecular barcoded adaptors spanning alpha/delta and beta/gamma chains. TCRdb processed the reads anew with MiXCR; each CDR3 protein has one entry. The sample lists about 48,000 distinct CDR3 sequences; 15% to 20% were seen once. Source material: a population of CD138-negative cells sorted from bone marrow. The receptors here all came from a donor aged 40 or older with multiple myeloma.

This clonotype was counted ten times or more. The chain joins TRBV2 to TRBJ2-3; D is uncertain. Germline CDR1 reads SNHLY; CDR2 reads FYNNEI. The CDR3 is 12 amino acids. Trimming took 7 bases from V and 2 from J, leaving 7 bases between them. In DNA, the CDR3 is TGTGCCAGCAAAGATGACACAGATACGCAGTATTTT. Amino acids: CASKDDTDTQYF.

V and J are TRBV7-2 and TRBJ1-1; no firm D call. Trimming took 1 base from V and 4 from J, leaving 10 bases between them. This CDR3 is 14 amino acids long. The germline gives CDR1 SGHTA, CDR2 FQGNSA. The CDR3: CASSLEMGPTEAFF. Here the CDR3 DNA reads TGTGCCAGCAGCTTAGAGATGGGTCCCACTGAAGCTTTCTTT.

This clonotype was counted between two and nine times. CDR3 residues: CASGIGTSAGEAFF. As DNA, the CDR3 is TGTGCTAGTGGCATTGGTACTTCTGCGGGTGAAGCTTTCTTT. The chain joins TRBV12-5 to TRBJ1-1; D is ambiguous. This CDR3 contains 14 residues. Trimming pared 6 bases from V and 7 bases from J, leaving 18 bases between. Germline V CDR1 and CDR2: LGHNT, FRNRAP.

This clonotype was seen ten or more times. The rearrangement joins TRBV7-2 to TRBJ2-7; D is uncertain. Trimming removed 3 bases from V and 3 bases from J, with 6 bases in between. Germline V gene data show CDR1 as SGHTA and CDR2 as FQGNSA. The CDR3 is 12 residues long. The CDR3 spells CASSFGVYEQYF. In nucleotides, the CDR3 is TGTGCCAGCAGCTTTGGCGTCTACGAGCAGTACTTC.

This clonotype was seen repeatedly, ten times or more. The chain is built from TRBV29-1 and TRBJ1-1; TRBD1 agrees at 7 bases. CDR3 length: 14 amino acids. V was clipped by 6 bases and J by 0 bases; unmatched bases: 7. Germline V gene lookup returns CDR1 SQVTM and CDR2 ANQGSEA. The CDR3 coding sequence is TGCAGCGTAAAGGGGGCGTCGGTGAACACTGAAGCTTTCTTT. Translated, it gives CSVKGASVNTEAFF.

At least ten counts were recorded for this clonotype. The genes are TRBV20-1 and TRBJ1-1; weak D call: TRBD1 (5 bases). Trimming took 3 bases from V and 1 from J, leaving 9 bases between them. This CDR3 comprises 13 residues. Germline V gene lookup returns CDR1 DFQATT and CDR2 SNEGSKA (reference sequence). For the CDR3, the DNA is TGCAGTGCTAGGGTCGACAGGAACACTGAAGCTTTCTTT. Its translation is CSARVDRNTEAFF.

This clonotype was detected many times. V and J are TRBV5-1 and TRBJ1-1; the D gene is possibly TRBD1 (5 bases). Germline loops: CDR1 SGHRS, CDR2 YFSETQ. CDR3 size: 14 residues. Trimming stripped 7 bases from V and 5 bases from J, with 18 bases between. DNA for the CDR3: TGCGCCAGCCGTTTTTCGCAGGGAAAAACTGAAGCTTTCTTT. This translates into CASRFSQGKTEAFF.